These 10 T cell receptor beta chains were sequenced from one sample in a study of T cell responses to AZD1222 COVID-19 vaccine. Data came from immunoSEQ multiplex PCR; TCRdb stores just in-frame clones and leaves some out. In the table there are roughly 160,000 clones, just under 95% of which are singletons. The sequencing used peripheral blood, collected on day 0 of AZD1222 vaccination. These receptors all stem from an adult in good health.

CDR3 nucleotide sequence: TGTGCCAGCAGCCAAGGGTCGACTATTCCCTCCTACGAGCAGTACTTC. Protein: CASSQGSTIPSYEQYF. The chain recombines TRBV3-1 (or the pseudogene TRBV3-2) with TRBJ2-7, with D possibly TRBD2 on 5 matching bases. This CDR3 spans 16 amino acids. CDR1 is LGHDT and CDR2 is YNNKEL in the germline V gene (reference sequence). The ends were cut back, 1 base at V and 0 bases at J, with 13 bases in the middle.

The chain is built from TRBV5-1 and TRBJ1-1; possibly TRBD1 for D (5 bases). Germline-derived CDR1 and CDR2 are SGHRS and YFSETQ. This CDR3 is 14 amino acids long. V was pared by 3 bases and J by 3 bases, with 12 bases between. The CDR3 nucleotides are TGCGCCAGCAGCTCTACAGGTGGGGACACTGAAGCTTTCTTT. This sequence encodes CASSSTGGDTEAFF. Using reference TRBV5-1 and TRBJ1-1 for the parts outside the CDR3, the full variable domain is KAGVTQTPRYLIKTRGQQVTLSCSPISGHRSVSWYQQTPGQGLQFLFEYFSETQRNKGNFPGRFSGRQFSNSRSEMNVSTLELGDSALYLCASSSTGGDTEAFFGQGTRLTVV.

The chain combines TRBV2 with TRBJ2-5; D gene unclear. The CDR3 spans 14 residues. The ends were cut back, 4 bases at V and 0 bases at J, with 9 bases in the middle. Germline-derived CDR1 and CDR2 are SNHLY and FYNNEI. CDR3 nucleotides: TGTGCCAGCAGTGTAACACCCTACCAAGAGACCCAGTACTTC. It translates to CASSVTPYQETQYF.

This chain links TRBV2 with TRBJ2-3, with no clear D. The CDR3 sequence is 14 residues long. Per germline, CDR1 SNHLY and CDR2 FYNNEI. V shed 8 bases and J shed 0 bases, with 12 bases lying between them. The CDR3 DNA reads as TGTGCCAGCTTGTTGTACCTAAGCACAGATACGCAGTATTTT. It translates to CASLLYLSTDTQYF.

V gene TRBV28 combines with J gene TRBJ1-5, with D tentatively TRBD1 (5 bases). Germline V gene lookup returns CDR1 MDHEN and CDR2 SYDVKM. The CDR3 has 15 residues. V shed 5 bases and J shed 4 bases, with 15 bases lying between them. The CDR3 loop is CASSLEGAGNQPQHF. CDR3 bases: TGTGCCAGCAGTCTAGAAGGGGCAGGTAATCAGCCCCAGCATTTT.

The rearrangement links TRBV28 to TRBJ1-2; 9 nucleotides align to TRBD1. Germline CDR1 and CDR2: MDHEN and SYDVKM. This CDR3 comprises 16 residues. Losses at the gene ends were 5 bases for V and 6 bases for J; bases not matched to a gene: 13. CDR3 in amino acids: CASSPYWTGDVDGYTF. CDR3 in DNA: TGTGCCAGCAGTCCTTACTGGACAGGGGATGTGGATGGCTACACCTTC.

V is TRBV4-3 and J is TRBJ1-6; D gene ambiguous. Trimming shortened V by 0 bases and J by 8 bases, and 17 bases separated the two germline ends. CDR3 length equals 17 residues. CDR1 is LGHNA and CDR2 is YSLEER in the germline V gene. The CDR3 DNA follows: TGCGCCAGCAGCCAAGATCTGAGGCTAGAATCGGATTCACCCCTCCACTTT. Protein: CASSQDLRLESDSPLHF.

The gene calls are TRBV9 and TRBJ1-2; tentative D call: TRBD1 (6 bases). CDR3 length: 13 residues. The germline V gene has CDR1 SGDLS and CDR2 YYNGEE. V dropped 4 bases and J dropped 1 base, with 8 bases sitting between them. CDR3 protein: CASSTGSNYGYTF. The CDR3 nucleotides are TGTGCCAGCAGCACAGGGAGTAACTATGGCTACACCTTC.

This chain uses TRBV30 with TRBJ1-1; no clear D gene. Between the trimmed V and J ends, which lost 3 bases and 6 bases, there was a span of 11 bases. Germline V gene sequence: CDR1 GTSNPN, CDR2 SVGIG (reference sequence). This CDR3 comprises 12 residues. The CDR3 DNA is TGTGCCTGGAGGTCGTCTTGGTCTGAAGCTTTCTTT. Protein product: CAWRSSWSEAFF. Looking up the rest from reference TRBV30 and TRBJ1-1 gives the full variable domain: SQTIHQWPATLVQPVGSPLSLECTVEGTSNPNLYWYRQAAGRGLQLLFYSVGIGQISSEVPQNLSASRPQDRQFILSSKKLLLSDSGFYLCAWRSSWSEAFFGQGTRLTVV.

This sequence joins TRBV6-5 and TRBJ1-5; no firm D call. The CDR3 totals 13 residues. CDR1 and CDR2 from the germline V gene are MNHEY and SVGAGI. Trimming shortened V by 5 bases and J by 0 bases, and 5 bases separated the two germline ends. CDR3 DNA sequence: TGTGCCAGCAGTAGATATAGCAATCAGCCCCAGCATTTT. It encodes CASSRYSNQPQHF.